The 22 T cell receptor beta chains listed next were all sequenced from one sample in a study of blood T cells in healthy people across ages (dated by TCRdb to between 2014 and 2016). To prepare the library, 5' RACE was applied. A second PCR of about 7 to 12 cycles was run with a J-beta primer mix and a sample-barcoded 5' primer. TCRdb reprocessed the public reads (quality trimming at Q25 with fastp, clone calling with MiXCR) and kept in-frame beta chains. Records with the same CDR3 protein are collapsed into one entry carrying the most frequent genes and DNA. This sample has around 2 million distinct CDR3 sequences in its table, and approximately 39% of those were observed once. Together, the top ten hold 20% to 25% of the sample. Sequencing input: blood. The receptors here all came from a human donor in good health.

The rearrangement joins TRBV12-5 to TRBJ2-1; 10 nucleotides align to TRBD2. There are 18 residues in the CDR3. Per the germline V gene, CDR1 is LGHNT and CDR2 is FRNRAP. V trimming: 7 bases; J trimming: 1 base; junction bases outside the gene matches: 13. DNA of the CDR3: TGTGCTAGTGAGAGGGCTAGCGGGGGTTTGGGTTCCTACAATGAGCAGTTCTTC. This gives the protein CASERASGGLGSYNEQFF.

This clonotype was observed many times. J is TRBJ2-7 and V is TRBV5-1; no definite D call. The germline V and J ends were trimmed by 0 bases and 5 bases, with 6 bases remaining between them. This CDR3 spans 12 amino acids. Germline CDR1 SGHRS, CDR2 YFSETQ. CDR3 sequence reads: CASSLEGHEQYF. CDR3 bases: TGCGCCAGCAGCTTGGAAGGCCACGAGCAGTACTTC.

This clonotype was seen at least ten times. In nucleotides, the CDR3 is TGTGCCAGCTCCCGGACGAATCAGCCCCAGCATTTT. It translates to CASSRTNQPQHF. V gene TRBV7-2 combines with J gene TRBJ1-5; D not resolved. Germline loops: CDR1 SGHTA, CDR2 FQGNSA. V lost 8 bases and J lost 4, with 9 bases in between. CDR3 length: 12 amino acids.

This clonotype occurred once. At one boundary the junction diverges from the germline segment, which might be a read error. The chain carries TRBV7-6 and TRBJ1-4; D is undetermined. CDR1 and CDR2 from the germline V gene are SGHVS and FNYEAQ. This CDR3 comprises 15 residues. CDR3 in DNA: TGTGTCAGCAGCGCCTTAGGGATGGAATACGAAAAACTGTTTTTT. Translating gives CVSSALGMEYEKLFF.

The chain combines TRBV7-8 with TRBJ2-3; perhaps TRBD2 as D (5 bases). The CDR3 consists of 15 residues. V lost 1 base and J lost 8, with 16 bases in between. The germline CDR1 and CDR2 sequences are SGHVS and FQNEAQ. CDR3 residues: CASSLVGAARGTQYF. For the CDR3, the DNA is TGTGCCAGCAGCTTAGTGGGTGCAGCACGGGGTACGCAGTATTTT.

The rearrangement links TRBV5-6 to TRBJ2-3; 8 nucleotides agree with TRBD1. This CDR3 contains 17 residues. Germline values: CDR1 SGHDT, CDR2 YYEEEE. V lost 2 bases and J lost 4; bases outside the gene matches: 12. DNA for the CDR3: TGTGCCAGCAGCTTAGCCCCCACAGGGGGTGTATCAGATACGCAGTATTTT. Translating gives CASSLAPTGGVSDTQYF.

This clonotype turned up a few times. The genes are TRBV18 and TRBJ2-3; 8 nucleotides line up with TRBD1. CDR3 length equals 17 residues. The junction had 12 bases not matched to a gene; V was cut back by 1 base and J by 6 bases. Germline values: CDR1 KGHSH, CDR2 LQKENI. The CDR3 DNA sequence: TGTGCCAGCTCACCACTCTTGGACAGGGTTATGTCGGATACGCAGTATTTT. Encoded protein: CASSPLLDRVMSDTQYF.

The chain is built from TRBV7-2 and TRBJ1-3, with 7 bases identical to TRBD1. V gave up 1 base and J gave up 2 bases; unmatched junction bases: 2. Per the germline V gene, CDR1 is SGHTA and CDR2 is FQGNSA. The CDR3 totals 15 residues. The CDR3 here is CASSLGGGAGNTIYF. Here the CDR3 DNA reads TGTGCCAGCAGCTTAGGAGGGGGCGCTGGAAACACCATATATTTT.

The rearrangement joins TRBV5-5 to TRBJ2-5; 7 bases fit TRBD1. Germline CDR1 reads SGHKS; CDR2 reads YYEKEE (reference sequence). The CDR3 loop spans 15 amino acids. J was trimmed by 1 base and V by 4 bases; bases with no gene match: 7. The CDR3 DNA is TGTGCCAGCAGCGGCCGGGACAGCGGCCAAGAGACCCAGTACTTC. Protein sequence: CASSGRDSGQETQYF. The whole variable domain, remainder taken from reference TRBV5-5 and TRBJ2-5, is DAGVTQSPTHLIKTRGQQVTLRCSPISGHKSVSWYQQVLGQGPQFIFQYYEKEERGRGNFPDRFSARQFPNYSSELNVNALLLGDSALYLCASSGRDSGQETQYFGPGTRLLVL.

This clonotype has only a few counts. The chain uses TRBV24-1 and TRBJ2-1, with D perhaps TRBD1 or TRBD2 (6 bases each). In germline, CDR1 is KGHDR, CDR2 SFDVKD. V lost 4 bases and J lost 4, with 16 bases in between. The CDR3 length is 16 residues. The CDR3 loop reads CATSDLRGPPYNEQFF. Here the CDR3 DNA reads TGTGCCACCAGTGACCTTCGGGGGCCCCCATACAATGAGCAGTTCTTC.

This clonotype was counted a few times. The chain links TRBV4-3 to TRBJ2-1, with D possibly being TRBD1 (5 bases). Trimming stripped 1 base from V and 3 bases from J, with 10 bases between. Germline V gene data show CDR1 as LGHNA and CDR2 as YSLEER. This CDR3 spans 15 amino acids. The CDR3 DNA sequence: TGCGCCAGCAGCCAAGTGAACAGGCTCTACAATGAGCAGTTCTTC. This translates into CASSQVNRLYNEQFF.

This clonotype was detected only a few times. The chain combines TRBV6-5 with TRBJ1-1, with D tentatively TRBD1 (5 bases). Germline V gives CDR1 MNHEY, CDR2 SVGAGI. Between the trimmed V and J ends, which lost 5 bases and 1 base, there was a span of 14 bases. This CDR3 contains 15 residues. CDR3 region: CASSRGGRGNTEAFF. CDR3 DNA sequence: TGTGCCAGCAGTCGAGGTGGAAGGGGGAACACTGAAGCTTTCTTT.

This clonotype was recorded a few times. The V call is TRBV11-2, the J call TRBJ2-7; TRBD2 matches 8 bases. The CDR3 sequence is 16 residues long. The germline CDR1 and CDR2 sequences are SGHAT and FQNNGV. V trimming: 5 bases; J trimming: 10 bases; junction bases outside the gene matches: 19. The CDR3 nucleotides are TGTGCCAGCAGCAGTATACCGACGGGGACTAGATTTACCCAGTACTTC. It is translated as CASSSIPTGTRFTQYF.

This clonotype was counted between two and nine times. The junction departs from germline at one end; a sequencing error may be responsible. The CDR3: CAGSVGGYEQYF. The CDR3 DNA sequence: TGTGCCGGCAGCGTCGGGGGCTACGAGCAGTACTTC. The gene calls are TRBV7-2 and TRBJ2-7; perhaps TRBD2 as D (6 bases). Germline CDR1 is SGHTA and CDR2 is FQGNSA. The CDR3 has 12 residues.

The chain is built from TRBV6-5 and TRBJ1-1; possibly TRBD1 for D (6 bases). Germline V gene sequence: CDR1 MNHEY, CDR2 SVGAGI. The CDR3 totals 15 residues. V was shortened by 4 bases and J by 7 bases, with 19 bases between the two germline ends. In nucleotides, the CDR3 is TGTGCCAGCAGTTCAGGGGCAGGCGCCCCCTTTGAAGCTTTCTTT. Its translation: CASSSGAGAPFEAFF.

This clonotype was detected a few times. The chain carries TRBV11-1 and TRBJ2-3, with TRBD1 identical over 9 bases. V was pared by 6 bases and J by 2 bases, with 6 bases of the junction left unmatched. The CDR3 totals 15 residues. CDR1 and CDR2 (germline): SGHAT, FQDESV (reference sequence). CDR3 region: CASRPGQGNTDTQYF. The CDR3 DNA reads TGTGCCAGCAGACCCGGACAGGGGAACACAGATACGCAGTATTTT.

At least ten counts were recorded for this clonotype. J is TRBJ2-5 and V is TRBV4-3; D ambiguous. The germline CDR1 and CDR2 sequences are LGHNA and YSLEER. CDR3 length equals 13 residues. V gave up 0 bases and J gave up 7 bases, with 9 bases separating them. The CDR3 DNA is TGCGCCAGCAGCCAAGATCCTTCAGGGACCCAGTACTTC. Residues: CASSQDPSGTQYF.

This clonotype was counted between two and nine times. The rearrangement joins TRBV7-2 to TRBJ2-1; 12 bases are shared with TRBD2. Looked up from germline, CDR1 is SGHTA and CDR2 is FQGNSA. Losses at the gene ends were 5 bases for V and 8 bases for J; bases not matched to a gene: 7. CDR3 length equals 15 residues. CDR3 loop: CASSSLAGGPHEQFF. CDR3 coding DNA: TGTGCCAGCAGCAGCCTAGCGGGGGGGCCCCATGAGCAGTTCTTC.

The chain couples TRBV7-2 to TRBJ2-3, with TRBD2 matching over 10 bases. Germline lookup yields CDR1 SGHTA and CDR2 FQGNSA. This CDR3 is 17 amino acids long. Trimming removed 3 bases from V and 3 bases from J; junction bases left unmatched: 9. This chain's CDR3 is CASSFQAPAGGTDTQYF. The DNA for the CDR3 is TGTGCCAGCAGCTTTCAGGCCCCAGCGGGGGGGACAGATACGCAGTATTTT.

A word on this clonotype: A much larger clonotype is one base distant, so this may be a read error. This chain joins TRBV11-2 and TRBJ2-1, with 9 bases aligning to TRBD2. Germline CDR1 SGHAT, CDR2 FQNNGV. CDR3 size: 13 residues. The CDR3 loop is CAGRTSGYNEQFF. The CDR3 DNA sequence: TGTGCCGGCAGAACTAGCGGGTACAATGAGCAGTTCTTC.

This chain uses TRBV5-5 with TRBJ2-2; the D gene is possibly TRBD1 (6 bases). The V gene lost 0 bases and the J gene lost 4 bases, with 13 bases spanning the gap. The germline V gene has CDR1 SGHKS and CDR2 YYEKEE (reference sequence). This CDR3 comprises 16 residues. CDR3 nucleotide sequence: TGTGCCAGCAGCTTGGGCGGACAGTTAATCACCGGGGAGCTGTTTTTT. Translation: CASSLGGQLITGELFF.

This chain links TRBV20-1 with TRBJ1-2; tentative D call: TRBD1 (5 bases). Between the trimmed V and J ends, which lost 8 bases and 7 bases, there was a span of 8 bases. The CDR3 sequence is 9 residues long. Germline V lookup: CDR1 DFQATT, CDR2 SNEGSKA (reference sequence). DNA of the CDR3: TGCAGTCCTGGGGGTGGCTACACCTTC. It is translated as CSPGGGYTF.